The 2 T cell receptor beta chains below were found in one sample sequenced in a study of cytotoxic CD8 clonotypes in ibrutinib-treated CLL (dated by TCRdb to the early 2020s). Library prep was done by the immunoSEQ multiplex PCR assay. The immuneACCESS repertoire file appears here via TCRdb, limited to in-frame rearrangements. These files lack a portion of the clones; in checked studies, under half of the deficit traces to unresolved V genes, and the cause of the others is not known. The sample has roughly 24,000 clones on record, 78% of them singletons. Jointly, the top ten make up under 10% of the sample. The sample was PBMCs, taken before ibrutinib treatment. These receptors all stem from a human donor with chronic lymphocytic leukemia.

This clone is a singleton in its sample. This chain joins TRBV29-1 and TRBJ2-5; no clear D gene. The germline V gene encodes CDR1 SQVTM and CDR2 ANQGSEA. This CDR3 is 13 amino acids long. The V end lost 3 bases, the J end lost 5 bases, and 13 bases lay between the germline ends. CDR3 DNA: TGCAGCGTTGAGGCACAGCTCCATGAGACCCAGTACTTC. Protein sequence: CSVEAQLHETQYF.

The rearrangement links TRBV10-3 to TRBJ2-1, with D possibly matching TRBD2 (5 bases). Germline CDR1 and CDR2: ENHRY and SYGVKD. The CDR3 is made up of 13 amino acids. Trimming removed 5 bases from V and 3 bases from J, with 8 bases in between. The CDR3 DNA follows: TGTGCCATCAGTACGGGGTTCTACAATGAGCAGTTCTTC. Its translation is CAISTGFYNEQFF.